This T cell receptor (beta chain) was observed in a study of control samples from healthy donors and cancer patients. CDR3 size: 14 residues. Germline loops: CDR1 SGHDT, CDR2 YYEEEE. V was pared by 5 bases and J by 5 bases, with 6 bases of the junction left unmatched. Here immunoSEQ multiplex PCR was the method, and the copy in TCRdb shows in-frame clones only, minus some. The sample lists fewer than 120,000 clones, approximately 90% occurring once. The chain uses TRBV5-6 and TRBJ2-5, with 10 bases fitting TRBD2. The receptor comes from an older woman with lung cancer. The sequenced sample was PBMCs. The CDR3 spells CASSSSGGGETQYF. In nucleotides, the CDR3 is TGTGCCAGCAGTTCTAGCGGGGGAGGCGAGACCCAGTACTTC.